These 25 T cell receptor beta chains were sequenced from one sample in a study of blood T cells in healthy people across ages. A second PCR of roughly 7 to 11 cycles used a sample-barcoded 5' primer and a J-beta primer mix. TCRdb reprocessed the 5' RACE reads via MiXCR and lists one record per CDR3 protein. The sample includes about 1.6 million distinct CDR3 sequences, about 31% of them seen just once. Sequencing was done on a sample of blood. The receptor set was obtained from a young woman in good health.

This rearrangement joins TRBV11-2 to TRBJ2-1; a possible D gene is TRBD1 (5 bases). Germline CDR1 is SGHAT and CDR2 is FQNNGV. The CDR3 has 16 amino acids. The V end lost 2 bases, the J end lost 5 bases, and 16 bases lay between the germline ends. CDR3: CASSLIDSTYDNEQFF. CDR3 bases: TGTGCCAGCAGCTTAATTGACAGCACCTATGACAATGAGCAGTTCTTC.

V gene TRBV7-3 combines with J gene TRBJ2-1, with 7 bases lining up with TRBD2. The CDR3 has 17 residues. Germline V gives CDR1 SGHTA, CDR2 FQGTGA. With V trimmed by 5 bases and J by 8 bases, 18 bases remained unmatched. CDR3 sequence (DNA): TGTGCCAGCAGCCCACCGGGGGGAGCGCCCCATGGGTATGAGCAGTTCTTC. Its translation: CASSPPGGAPHGYEQFF. The variable domain in full, with the rest retrieved from reference TRBV7-3 and TRBJ2-1, is GAGVSQTPSNKVTEKGKYVELRCDPISGHTALYWYRQSLGQGPEFLIYFQGTGAADDSGLPNDRFFAVRPEGSVSTLKIQRTERGDSAVYLCASSPPGGAPHGYEQFFGPGTRLTVL.

The gene calls are TRBV5-1 and TRBJ2-1, with D possibly matching TRBD2 (5 bases). The germline gives CDR1 SGHRS, CDR2 YFSETQ. This CDR3 contains 16 residues. V was shortened by 1 base and J by 11 bases, with 22 bases between the two germline ends. This CDR3 reads CASSLSLSSQGPQQFF. The DNA of the CDR3 is TGCGCCAGCAGCTTGTCTTTGTCTAGCCAAGGTCCGCAGCAGTTCTTC.

The V gene is TRBV6-5, the J gene TRBJ2-7; possibly TRBD1 for D (5 bases). V was shortened by 2 bases and J by 6 bases, with 14 bases between the two germline ends. This CDR3 contains 14 residues. Germline values: CDR1 MNHEY, CDR2 SVGAGI. This CDR3 is CASSYGQGPCEQYF. CDR3 nucleotides: TGTGCCAGCAGTTACGGGCAGGGCCCCTGCGAGCAGTACTTC.

The chain couples TRBV6-5 to TRBJ2-7; 7 bases are a match to TRBD1. Germline-derived CDR1 and CDR2 are MNHEY and SVGAGI. This CDR3 region has 15 residues. Trimming at V came to 2 bases and at J to 7 bases, leaving 11 bases not matched to a gene. The CDR3 region has the DNA TGTGCCAGCAGTTACGGGGGACAGTGGGCCCCAGAGCAGTACTTC. Its translation is CASSYGGQWAPEQYF.

This clonotype was counted between two and nine times. V usage is TRBV7-8 and J usage is TRBJ1-5; D may be TRBD1 (5 bases). CDR3 length: 13 amino acids. Deletions cut 4 bases from V and 7 bases from J, with 11 bases between. The V gene's germline CDR1 is SGHVS and CDR2 FQNEAQ. CDR3 DNA sequence: TGTGCCAGCAGCTCCGGCCGGGGGCAGCCCCAGCATTTT. Translating it yields CASSSGRGQPQHF.

This clonotype was observed a handful of times. This chain uses TRBV11-2 with TRBJ2-7; the D gene is possibly TRBD2 (6 bases). CDR3 length: 15 amino acids. Germline V gene sequence: CDR1 SGHAT, CDR2 FQNNGV. V was shortened by 0 bases and J by 6 bases, with 15 bases between the two germline ends. The CDR3 coding sequence is TGTGCCAGCAGCTTAGATCTGGAAAGGGGAGGCGAGCAGTACTTC. This codes for CASSLDLERGGEQYF.

The CDR3 loop is CASSLAGENSYEQYF. CDR3 nucleotide sequence: TGTGCCAGCAGTTTAGCGGGAGAGAACTCCTACGAGCAGTACTTC. The chain carries TRBV28 and TRBJ2-7; 7 bases map to TRBD2. Looked up from germline, CDR1 is MDHEN and CDR2 is SYDVKM. The CDR3 extends over 15 amino acids. The ends lost 2 bases at V and 0 bases at J; junction bases unmatched: 4.

This chain joins TRBV6-1 and TRBJ2-7; TRBD2 matches 12 bases. Trimming cost V 4 bases and J 0 bases; bases outside gene matches: 13. The CDR3 is made up of 19 amino acids. CDR1 and CDR2 (germline): MNHNS, SASEGT. The CDR3 DNA sequence: TGTGCCAGCAGTGCGGACCCTTGGACTAGCGGGGTAACCTCCTACGAGCAGTACTTC. Translated: CASSADPWTSGVTSYEQYF.

The chain employs TRBV20-1 and TRBJ2-3; D not resolved. Trimming took off 6 bases at V and 2 bases at J, with 12 bases between the two ends. Germline V CDR1 and CDR2: DFQATT, SNEGSKA (reference sequence). The CDR3 totals 13 residues. The CDR3 sequence: CSAEQRFTDTQYF. The CDR3 DNA reads as TGCAGTGCGGAACAGCGTTTCACAGATACGCAGTATTTT.

The CDR3 DNA sequence: TGCGCCAGCAGATATCCGGGACCGCAATCAAGCGGGGGGACCTACGAGCAGTACTTC. This encodes CASRYPGPQSSGGTYEQYF. The V gene is TRBV5-1, the J gene TRBJ2-7; 9 bases map to TRBD2. Germline V gene data show CDR1 as SGHRS and CDR2 as YFSETQ. The CDR3 runs to 19 residues. V trimming: 5 bases; J trimming: 2 bases; junction bases outside the gene matches: 20.

This clonotype has a count of ten or more. The gene calls are TRBV5-1 and TRBJ2-3, with 9 bases aligning to TRBD2. The CDR3 consists of 15 residues. CDR1 and CDR2 from the germline V gene are SGHRS and YFSETQ. V dropped 2 bases and J dropped 3; count of bases not matched to a gene: 4. CDR3 in amino acids: CASSLSAGGTDTQYF. In nucleotides, the CDR3 is TGCGCCAGCAGCTTATCGGCGGGGGGGACAGATACGCAGTATTTT.

The CDR3 loop reads CASSFSGGVYEQYF. In nucleotides, the CDR3 is TGTGCCAGCAGCTTTTCGGGCGGGGTATACGAGCAGTACTTC. This chain uses TRBV7-8 with TRBJ2-7, with D perhaps TRBD2 (6 bases). The CDR3 is made up of 14 amino acids. Germline values: CDR1 SGHVS, CDR2 FQNEAQ. V lost 3 bases, J lost 4 bases, and 13 bases lay in between.

As concerns this clonotype: The junction departs from germline at one end; a sequencing error may be responsible. V usage is TRBV11-2 and J usage is TRBJ2-7; the D gene is possibly TRBD2 (6 bases). CDR3 length: 11 amino acids. In germline, CDR1 is SGHAT, CDR2 FQNNGV. The CDR3 region has the DNA TGTGCCAGCAGCTTTCCGGGGGAGCCGTACTTC. It encodes CASSFPGEPYF.

This clonotype has just a few counts. The gene calls are TRBV6-6 and TRBJ2-1; D possibly corresponds to TRBD2 (5 bases). Germline CDR1 is MNHNY and CDR2 is SVGAGI (reference sequence). There are 17 residues in the CDR3. Trimming left V 8 bases short and J 0 bases short, with 20 bases between. The CDR3 here is CASGPATGRSSYNEQFF. As DNA, the CDR3 is TGTGCCAGCGGTCCGGCGACGGGAAGAAGCTCCTACAATGAGCAGTTCTTC.

The chain is built from TRBV27 and TRBJ1-1; TRBD1 might be the D (5 bases). CDR1 and CDR2 from the germline V gene are MNHEY and SMNVEV (reference sequence). This CDR3 contains 15 residues. V lost 2 bases and J 0 bases, leaving 10 bases between the germline ends. The CDR3 DNA is TGTGCCAGCAGTTTACAGGGTGTTTTGAACACTGAAGCTTTCTTT. This gives the protein CASSLQGVLNTEAFF.

Comment on this clonotype: At one of its ends the junction is not consistent with the germline gene, which may arise from a read error. The rearrangement uses TRBV20-1 and TRBJ1-1; a weak D match, TRBD1 (5 bases). Germline CDR1 is DFQATT and CDR2 is SNEGSKA (reference sequence). CDR3 size: 15 residues. This chain's CDR3 is CSARGLGGVNTEAFF. CDR3 bases: TGCAGCGCTAGAGGGCTAGGAGGGGTGAACACTGAAGCTTTCTTT.

This clonotype was found a few times. The CDR3 sequence is CASSPFGGGTNEQFF. The CDR3 bases are TGTGCCAGCAGCCCTTTCGGGGGGGGGACGAATGAGCAGTTCTTC. This rearrangement joins TRBV9 to TRBJ2-1, with TRBD2 identical over 8 bases. The junction had 10 bases not matched to a gene; V was cut back by 4 bases and J by 7 bases. This CDR3 has 15 amino acids. Per germline, CDR1 SGDLS and CDR2 YYNGEE.

This clonotype was counted only a few times. This sequence joins TRBV6-5 and TRBJ1-4; no clear D. The CDR3 contains 12 residues. Germline lookup yields CDR1 MNHEY and CDR2 SVGAGI. V gave up 7 bases and J gave up 10 bases, with 13 bases separating them. The CDR3, as DNA: TGTGCCAGCACGGACCGTGGCGGAAAACTGTTTTTT. Its translation is CASTDRGGKLFF.

There are a few counts of this clonotype. The genes are TRBV20-1 and TRBJ2-3; D gene uncertain. In germline, CDR1 is DFQATT, CDR2 SNEGSKA (reference sequence). CDR3 length: 11 residues. The V end was cut by 1 base, the J end by 4 bases, with 3 bases between. The CDR3 spells CSARASDTQYF. CDR3 nucleotides: TGCAGTGCTAGAGCCTCAGATACGCAGTATTTT.

The chain uses TRBV27 and TRBJ2-1; 8 bases fit TRBD2. CDR3 size: 16 residues. Germline V gene data show CDR1 as MNHEY and CDR2 as SMNVEV (reference sequence). V shed 4 bases and J 8 bases; nucleotides not matched to a gene: 13. CDR3 loop: CASSSAGLGLKDEQFF. The DNA of the CDR3 is TGTGCCAGCAGTTCAGCGGGACTAGGGTTAAAAGATGAGCAGTTCTTC.

This clonotype has a count of ten or more. The chain has TRBV7-3 and TRBJ2-5; TRBD2 might be the D (5 bases). The CDR3 is made up of 15 amino acids. V gave up 2 bases and J gave up 0 bases, with 10 bases separating them. Germline lookup yields CDR1 SGHTA and CDR2 FQGTGA. CDR3 loop: CASSLGLGDQETQYF. The CDR3 region has the DNA TGTGCCAGCAGCTTAGGTCTGGGAGACCAAGAGACCCAGTACTTC.

There are a few counts of this clonotype. The rearrangement uses TRBV30 and TRBJ2-5, with a tentative D call TRBD2 (6 bases). Germline CDR1 GTSNPN, CDR2 SVGIG (reference sequence). The CDR3 consists of 13 residues. Trimming left V 2 bases short and J 9 bases short, with 16 bases between. CDR3 protein: CAWSSQDGGAQYF. The CDR3, as DNA: TGTGCCTGGAGTTCCCAGGATGGAGGGGCCCAGTACTTC. The whole variable domain, remainder taken from reference TRBV30 and TRBJ2-5, is SQTIHQWPATLVQPVGSPLSLECTVEGTSNPNLYWYRQAAGRGLQLLFYSVGIGQISSEVPQNLSASRPQDRQFILSSKKLLLSDSGFYLCAWSSQDGGAQYFGPGTRLLVL.

As concerns this clonotype: Germline is not matched at one junction end, which may reflect a read error. The rearrangement uses TRBV6-5 and TRBJ2-2; possible D gene TRBD1, 6 bases. The germline gives CDR1 MNHEY, CDR2 SVGAGI. The length of the CDR3 is 14 residues. The CDR3: CASRPGVDTGERFF. For the CDR3, the DNA is TGTGCCAGCCGCCCAGGGGTAGACACCGGGGAGCGGTTTTTT.

This chain joins TRBV20-1 and TRBJ1-2, with 8 bases that match TRBD1. Germline V CDR1 and CDR2: DFQATT, SNEGSKA (reference sequence). Trimming took 3 bases from V and 8 from J; bases not matched to a gene: 8. This CDR3 region has 13 residues. CDR3 in DNA: TGCAGTGCTAGTAGGCAGGGGGCGATCGGCTACACCTTC. Translated, it gives CSASRQGAIGYTF.